This T cell receptor beta chain was sequenced for a study of T-cell memory formation after mild COVID-19. Study conclusions and caveats: Clones that shrank (day 15 to 85) were balanced CD4/CD8, whereas later expanders leaned CD4+. Unconfirmed was the SARS-CoV-2 specificity of second-wave clones that peaked on day 37.

This clonotype has just a few counts. Its antigen is not identified. Germline loops: CDR1 SGHRS, CDR2 YFSETQ. The CDR3 sequence is 15 residues long. Trimming removed 4 bases from V and 10 bases from J; junction bases left unmatched: 9. One entry per CDR3 protein results from TCRdb running MiXCR on the 5' RACE reads. This sample has 300,000 to 350,000 distinct CDR3 sequences; just under 20% occur once, and the top ten carry around a fifth. This TCR was sampled from a man younger than 35 who had mild COVID-19 (a few samples of this study predate the infection). Cell type and time point are not known. V usage is TRBV5-1 and J usage is TRBJ1-6; TRBD1 matches at 9 bases. The sequencing input was PBMCs or a T cell subset sorted from them (not recorded which). CDR3 DNA: TGCGCCAGCAGCCCTGGACAGGGGTTGGGATCACCCCTCCACTTT. It translates to CASSPGQGLGSPLHF.